The 7 T cell receptor beta chains below come from one sample, sequenced in a study of T-cell memory formation after mild COVID-19. TCRdb redid the calling of the 5' RACE reads with MiXCR, one entry per CDR3 protein. Of roughly 52,000 distinct CDR3 sequences in the sample, under 7.5% are singletons; the top ten hold 1.4%. Sequenced input: PBMCs or a T cell subset sorted from them (not recorded which). All receptors derive from a man between 18 and 35 years old who had mild COVID-19 (a few samples of this study predate the infection). Cell type and time point are not known.

This clonotype was seen a few times. The chain links TRBV12-3 or TRBV12-4 to TRBJ1-5; D is possibly TRBD1 (5 bases). V gave up 5 bases and J gave up 3 bases, with 8 bases separating them. The CDR3 loop spans 13 amino acids. CDR3 amino acids: CASSRQFNQPQHF. CDR3 nucleotide sequence: TGTGCCAGCAGTCGACAGTTCAATCAGCCCCAGCATTTT.

Regarding this clonotype: A much larger clone differs from this one at a single base, so this may be a read error. Lacking the conserved final phenylalanine or tryptophan, this CDR3 likely reflects a read error. The chain combines TRBV20-1 with TRBJ2-1, with a weak D call TRBD2 (5 bases). Between the trimmed V and J ends, which lost 3 bases and 9 bases, there was a span of 15 bases. The CDR3 is 13 residues long. Germline CDR1 DFQATT, CDR2 SNEGSKA (reference sequence). The CDR3 DNA sequence: TGCAGTGCTAGGGCTAGCATGGGTGGTGAGCAGTTCTTA. It translates to CSARASMGGEQFL.

This clonotype has just a few counts. The chain is built from TRBV7-9 and TRBJ2-3; unclear D gene. This CDR3 region has 14 residues. Looked up from germline, CDR1 is SEHNR and CDR2 is FQNEAQ (reference sequence). V lost 3 bases, J lost 0 bases, and 7 bases lay in between. DNA of the CDR3: TGTGCCAGCAGCTTCATAACTAGCACAGATACGCAGTATTTT. This codes for CASSFITSTDTQYF.

This clonotype was detected many times. This chain uses TRBV5-1 with TRBJ2-3, with a weak D call TRBD2 (6 bases). V dropped 0 bases and J dropped 1 base, with 9 bases sitting between them. This CDR3 spans 15 amino acids. Germline V gene data show CDR1 as SGHRS and CDR2 as YFSETQ. The CDR3 protein is CASSLDSSGTDTQYF. The CDR3 DNA reads as TGCGCCAGCAGCTTGGACTCTAGCGGCACAGATACGCAGTATTTT.

The rearrangement links TRBV12-3 or TRBV12-4 to TRBJ2-7; D not resolved. Deletions cut 6 bases from V and 1 base from J, with 22 bases between. The CDR3 runs to 17 residues. This CDR3 reads CASSLGLAGEKSYEQYF. CDR3 nucleotide sequence: TGTGCCAGCAGCCTAGGGTTGGCAGGAGAAAAATCCTACGAGCAGTACTTC.

This clonotype has just a few counts. The rearrangement links TRBV9 to TRBJ1-2; no definite D call. Germline CDR1 SGDLS, CDR2 YYNGEE. The V end was cut by 4 bases, the J end by 6 bases, with 13 bases between. The CDR3 sequence is 13 residues long. The CDR3 sequence: CASSSMNVDGYTF. CDR3 DNA: TGTGCCAGCAGCTCAATGAATGTGGATGGCTACACCTTC.

Ten or more counts support this clonotype. V is TRBV5-6 and J is TRBJ2-1; possible D gene TRBD1, 5 bases. Trimming took off 2 bases at V and 8 bases at J, with 14 bases between the two ends. CDR3 length: 14 amino acids. The V gene's germline CDR1 is SGHDT and CDR2 YYEEEE. The CDR3 DNA sequence: TGTGCCAGCAGCTTCTTGGTGATCAGGGATGAGCAGTTCTTC. It specifies CASSFLVIRDEQFF. Looking up the rest from reference TRBV5-6 and TRBJ2-1 gives the full variable domain: DAGVTQSPTHLIKTRGQQVTLRCSPKSGHDTVSWYQQALGQGPQFIFQYYEEEERQRGNFPDRFSGHQFPNYSSELNVNALLLGDSALYLCASSFLVIRDEQFFGPGTRLTVL.